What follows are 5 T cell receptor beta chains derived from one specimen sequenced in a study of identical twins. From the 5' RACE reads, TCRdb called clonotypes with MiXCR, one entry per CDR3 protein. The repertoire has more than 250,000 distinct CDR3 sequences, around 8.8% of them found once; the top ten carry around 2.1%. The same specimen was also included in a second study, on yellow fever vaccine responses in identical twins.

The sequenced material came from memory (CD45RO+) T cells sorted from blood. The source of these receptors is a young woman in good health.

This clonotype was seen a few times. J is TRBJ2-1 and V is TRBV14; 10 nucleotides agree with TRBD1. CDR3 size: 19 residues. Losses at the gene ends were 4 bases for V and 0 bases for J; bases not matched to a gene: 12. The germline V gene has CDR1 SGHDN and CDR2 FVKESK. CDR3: CASSRDRGYLPLSYNEQFF. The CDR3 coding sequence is TGTGCCAGCAGCCGGGACAGGGGTTACTTGCCCCTCTCCTACAATGAGCAGTTCTTC.

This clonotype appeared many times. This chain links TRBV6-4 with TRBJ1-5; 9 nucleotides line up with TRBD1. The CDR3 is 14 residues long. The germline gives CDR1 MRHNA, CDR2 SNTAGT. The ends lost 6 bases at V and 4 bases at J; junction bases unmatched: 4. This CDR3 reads CASSPTGGNQPQHF. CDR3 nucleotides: TGTGCCAGCAGCCCGACAGGGGGGAATCAGCCCCAGCATTTT.

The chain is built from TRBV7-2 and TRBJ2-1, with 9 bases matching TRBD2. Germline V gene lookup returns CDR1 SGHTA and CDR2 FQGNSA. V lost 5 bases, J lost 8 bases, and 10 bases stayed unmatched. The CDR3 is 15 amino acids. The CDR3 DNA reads TGTGCCAGCAGCCCCGTTAGCGGGGGCTTGGATGAGCAGTTCTTC. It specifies CASSPVSGGLDEQFF.

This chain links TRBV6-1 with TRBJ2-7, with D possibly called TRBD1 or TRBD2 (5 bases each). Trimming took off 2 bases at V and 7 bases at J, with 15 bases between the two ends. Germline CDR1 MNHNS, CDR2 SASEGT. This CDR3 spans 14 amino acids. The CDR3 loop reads CASSEPGRVREQYV. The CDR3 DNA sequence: TGTGCCAGCAGTGAACCGGGACGAGTAAGGGAGCAGTACGTC.

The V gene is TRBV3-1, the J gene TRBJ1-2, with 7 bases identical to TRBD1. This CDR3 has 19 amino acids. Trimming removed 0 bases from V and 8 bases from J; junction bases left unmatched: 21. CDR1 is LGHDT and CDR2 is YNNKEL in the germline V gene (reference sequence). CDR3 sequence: CASSQDPQEAGGSGCGYTF. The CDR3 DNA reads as TGTGCCAGCAGCCAAGATCCCCAAGAGGCAGGGGGATCGGGCTGCGGCTACACCTTC.